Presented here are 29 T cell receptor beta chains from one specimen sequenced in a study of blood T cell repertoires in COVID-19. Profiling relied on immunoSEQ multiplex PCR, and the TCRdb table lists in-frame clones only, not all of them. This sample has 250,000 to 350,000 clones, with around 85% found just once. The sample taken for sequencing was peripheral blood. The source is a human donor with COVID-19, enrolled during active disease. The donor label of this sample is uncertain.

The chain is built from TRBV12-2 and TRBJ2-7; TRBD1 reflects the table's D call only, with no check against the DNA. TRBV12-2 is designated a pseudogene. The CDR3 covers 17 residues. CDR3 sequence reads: CASRSKFRVDVSYEQYF. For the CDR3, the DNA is TGTGCAAGTCGCTCGAAGTTCAGGGTCGATGTATCCTACGAGCAGTACTTC.

CDR3: CASSLDAGGLGETQYF. The DNA of the CDR3 is TGTGCCAGCAGCTTAGATGCGGGAGGGCTAGGGGAGACCCAGTACTTC. This chain connects TRBV11-2 to TRBJ2-5; 9 nucleotides align to TRBD2. The germline V gene has CDR1 SGHAT and CDR2 FQNNGV. The CDR3 has 16 amino acids. The trim removed 0 bases at V and 5 bases at J, leaving 7 bases unmatched. The variable domain in full, completed from reference TRBV11-2 and TRBJ2-5, reads EAGVAQSPRYKIIEKRQSVAFWCNPISGHATLYWYQQILGQGPKLLIQFQNNGVVDDSQLPKDRFSAERLKGVDSTLKIQPAKLEDSAVYLCASSLDAGGLGETQYFGPGTRLLVL.

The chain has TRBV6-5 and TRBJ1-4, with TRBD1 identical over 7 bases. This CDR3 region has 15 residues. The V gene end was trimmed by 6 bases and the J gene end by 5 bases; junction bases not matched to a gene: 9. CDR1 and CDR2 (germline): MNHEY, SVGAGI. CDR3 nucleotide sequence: TGTGCCAGCAGGACCTACAGGGGCCCAAATGAAAAACTGTTTTTT. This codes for CASRTYRGPNEKLFF.

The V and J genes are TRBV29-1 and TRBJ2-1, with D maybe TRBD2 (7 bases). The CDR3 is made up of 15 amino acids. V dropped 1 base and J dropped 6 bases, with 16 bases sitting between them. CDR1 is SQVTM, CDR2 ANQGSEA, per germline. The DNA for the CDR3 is TGCAGCGTTGAAGCGGTGGGGGGGCAGCGCAATGAGCAGTTCTTC. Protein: CSVEAVGGQRNEQFF.

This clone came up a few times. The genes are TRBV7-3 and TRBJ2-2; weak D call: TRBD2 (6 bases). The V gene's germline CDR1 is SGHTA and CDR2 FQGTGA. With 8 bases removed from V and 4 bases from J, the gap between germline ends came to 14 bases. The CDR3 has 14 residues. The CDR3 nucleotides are TGTGCCAGCCGCGGAGGGGCGGCCACCGGGGAGCTGTTTTTT. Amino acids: CASRGGAATGELFF.

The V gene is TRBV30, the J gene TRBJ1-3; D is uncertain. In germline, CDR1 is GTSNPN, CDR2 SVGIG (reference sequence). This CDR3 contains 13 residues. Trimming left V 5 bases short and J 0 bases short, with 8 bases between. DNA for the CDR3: TGTGCCTGGGGTCCTAGCTCTGGAAACACCATATATTTT. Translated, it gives CAWGPSSGNTIYF.

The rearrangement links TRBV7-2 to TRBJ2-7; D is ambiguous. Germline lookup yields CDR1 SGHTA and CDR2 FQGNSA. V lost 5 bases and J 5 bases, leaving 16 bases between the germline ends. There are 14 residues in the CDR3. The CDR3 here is CASSQVPESDEQYF. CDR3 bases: TGTGCCAGCAGCCAAGTCCCGGAGTCCGACGAGCAGTACTTC.

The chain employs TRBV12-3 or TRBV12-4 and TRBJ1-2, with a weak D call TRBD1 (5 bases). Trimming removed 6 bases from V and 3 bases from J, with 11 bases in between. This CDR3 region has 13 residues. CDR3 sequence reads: CASSLDTYYGYTF. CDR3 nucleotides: TGTGCCAGCAGCCTGGACACGTACTATGGCTACACCTTC.

For the CDR3, the DNA is TGTGCCACCCGCGGACAGGGCTACGAGCAGTACTTC. Translation gives CATRGQGYEQYF. The V call is TRBV6-6, the J call TRBJ2-7, with 8 nucleotides matching TRBD1. The CDR3 covers 12 residues. Germline V lookup: CDR1 MNHNY, CDR2 SVGAGI (reference sequence). J gave up 3 bases and V 10 bases, and 5 bases lay outside the gene matches.

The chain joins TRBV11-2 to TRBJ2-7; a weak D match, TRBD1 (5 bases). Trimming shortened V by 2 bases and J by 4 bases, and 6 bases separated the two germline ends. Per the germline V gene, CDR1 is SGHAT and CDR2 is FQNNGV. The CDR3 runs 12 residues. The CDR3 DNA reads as TGTGCCAGCAGCTTACAGGGTTACGAGCAGTACTTC. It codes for CASSLQGYEQYF.

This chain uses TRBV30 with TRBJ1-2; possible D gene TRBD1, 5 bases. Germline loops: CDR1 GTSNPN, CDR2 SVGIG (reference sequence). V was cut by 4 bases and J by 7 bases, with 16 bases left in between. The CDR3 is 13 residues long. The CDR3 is CAWNTAGLGGYTF. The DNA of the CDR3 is TGTGCCTGGAACACGGCGGGACTTGGTGGCTACACCTTC.

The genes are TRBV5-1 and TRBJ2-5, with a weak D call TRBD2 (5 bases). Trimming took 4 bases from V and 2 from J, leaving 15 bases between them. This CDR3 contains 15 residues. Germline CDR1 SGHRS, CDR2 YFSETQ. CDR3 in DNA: TGCGCCAGCAGCCTCTGGGCGGGCCCACAAGAGACCCAGTACTTC. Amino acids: CASSLWAGPQETQYF.

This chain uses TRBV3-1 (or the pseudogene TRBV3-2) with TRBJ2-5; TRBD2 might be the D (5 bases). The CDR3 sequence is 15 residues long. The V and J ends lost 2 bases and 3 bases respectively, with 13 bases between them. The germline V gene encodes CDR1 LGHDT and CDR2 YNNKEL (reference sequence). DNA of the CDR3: TGTGCCAGCAGCCAACCGGGTGGAGCGGAAGAGACCCAGTACTTC. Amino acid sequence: CASSQPGGAEETQYF.

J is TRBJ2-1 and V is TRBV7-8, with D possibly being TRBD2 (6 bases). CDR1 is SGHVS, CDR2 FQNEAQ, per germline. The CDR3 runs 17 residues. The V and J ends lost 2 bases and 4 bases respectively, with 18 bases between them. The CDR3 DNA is TGTGCCAGCAGCTTAAGGGTCTCGCGGGACCGTTACAATGAGCAGTTCTTC. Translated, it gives CASSLRVSRDRYNEQFF.

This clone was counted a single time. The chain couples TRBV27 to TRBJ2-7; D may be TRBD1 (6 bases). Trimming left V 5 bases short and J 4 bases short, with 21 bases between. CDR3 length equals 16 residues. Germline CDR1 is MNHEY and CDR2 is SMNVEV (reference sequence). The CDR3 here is CASSLQYWGRGYEQYF. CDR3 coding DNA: TGTGCCAGCAGTCTGCAATACTGGGGCAGGGGATACGAGCAGTACTTC.

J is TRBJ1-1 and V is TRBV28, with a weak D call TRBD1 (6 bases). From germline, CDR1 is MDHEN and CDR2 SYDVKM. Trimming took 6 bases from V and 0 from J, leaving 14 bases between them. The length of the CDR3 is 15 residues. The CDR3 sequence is CASSPSDRLNTEAFF. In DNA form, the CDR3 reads TGTGCCAGCAGCCCTAGTGACAGGCTGAACACTGAAGCTTTCTTT.

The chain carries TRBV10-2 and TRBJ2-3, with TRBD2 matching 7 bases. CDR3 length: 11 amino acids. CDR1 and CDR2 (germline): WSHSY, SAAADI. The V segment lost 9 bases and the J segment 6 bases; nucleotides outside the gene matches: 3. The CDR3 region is CASGREDTQYF. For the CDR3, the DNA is TGCGCCAGTGGGAGGGAGGATACGCAGTATTTT.

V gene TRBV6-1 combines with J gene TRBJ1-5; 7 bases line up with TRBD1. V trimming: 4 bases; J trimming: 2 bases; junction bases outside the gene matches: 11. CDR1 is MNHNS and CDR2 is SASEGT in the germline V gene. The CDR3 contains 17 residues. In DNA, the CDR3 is TGTGCCAGCAGTGGGACGACAGGGTCGTTGGGCAATCAGCCCCAGCATTTT. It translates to CASSGTTGSLGNQPQHF.

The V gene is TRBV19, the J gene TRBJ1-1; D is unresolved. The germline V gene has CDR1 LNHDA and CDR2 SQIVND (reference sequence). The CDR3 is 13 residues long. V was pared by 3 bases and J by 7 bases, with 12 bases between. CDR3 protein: CASSILRGSEAFF. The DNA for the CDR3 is TGTGCCAGTAGTATCCTTAGAGGAAGTGAAGCTTTCTTT.

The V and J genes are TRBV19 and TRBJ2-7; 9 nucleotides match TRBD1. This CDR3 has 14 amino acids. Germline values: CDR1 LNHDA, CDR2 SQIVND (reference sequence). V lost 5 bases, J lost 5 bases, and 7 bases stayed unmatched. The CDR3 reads CASSLRDRVNEQYF. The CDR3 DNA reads TGTGCCAGTAGTCTACGGGACAGGGTGAACGAGCAGTACTTC. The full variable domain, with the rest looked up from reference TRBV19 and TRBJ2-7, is DGGITQSPKYLFRKEGQNVTLSCEQNLNHDAMYWYRQDPGQGLRLIYYSQIVNDFQKGDIAEGYSVSREKKESFPLTVTSAQKNPTAFYLCASSLRDRVNEQYFGPGTRLTVT.

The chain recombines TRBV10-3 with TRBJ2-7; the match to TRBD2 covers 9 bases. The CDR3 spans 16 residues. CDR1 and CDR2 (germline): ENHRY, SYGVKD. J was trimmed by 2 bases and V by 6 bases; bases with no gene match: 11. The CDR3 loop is CAISPDLSGSTYEQYF. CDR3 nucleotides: TGTGCCATCAGCCCGGACCTTAGCGGGAGTACCTACGAGCAGTACTTC.

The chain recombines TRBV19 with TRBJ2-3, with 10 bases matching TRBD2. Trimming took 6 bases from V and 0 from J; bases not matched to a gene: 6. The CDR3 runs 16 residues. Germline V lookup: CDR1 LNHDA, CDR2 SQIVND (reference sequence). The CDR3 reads CASRGTSAPSTDTQYF. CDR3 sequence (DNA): TGTGCCAGTAGGGGGACTAGCGCCCCTAGCACAGATACGCAGTATTTT.

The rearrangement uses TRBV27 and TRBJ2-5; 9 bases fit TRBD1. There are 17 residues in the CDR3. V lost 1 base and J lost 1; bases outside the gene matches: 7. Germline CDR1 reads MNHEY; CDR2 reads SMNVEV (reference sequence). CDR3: CASSLLGQGISQETQYF. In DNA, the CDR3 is TGTGCCAGCAGTTTATTGGGACAGGGTATTTCCCAAGAGACCCAGTACTTC.

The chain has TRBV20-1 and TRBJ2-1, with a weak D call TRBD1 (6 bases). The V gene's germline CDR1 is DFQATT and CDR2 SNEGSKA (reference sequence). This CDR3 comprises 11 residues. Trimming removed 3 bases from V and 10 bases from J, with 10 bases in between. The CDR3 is CSARDSYEQFF. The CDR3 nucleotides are TGCAGTGCTAGGGACAGTTACGAGCAGTTCTTC.

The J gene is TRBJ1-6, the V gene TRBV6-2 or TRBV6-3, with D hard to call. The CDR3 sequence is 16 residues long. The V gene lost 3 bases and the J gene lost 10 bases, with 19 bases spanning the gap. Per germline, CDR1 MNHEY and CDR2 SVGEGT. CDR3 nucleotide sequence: TGTGCCAGCAGTTATCGACACCTCGATGGTAGATCACCCCTCCACTTT. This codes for CASSYRHLDGRSPLHF.

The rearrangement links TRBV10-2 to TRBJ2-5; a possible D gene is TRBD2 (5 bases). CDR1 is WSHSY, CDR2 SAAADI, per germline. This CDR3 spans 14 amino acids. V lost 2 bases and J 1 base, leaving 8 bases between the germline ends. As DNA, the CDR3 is TGCGCCAGCAGTGAGCCGGACTTCCAAGAGACCCAGTACTTC. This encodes CASSEPDFQETQYF.

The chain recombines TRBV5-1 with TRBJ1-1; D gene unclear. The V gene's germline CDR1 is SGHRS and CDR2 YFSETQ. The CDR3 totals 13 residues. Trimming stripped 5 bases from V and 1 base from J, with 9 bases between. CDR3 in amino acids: CASSIGENTEAFF. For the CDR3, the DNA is TGCGCCAGCAGTATAGGAGAGAACACTGAAGCTTTCTTT.

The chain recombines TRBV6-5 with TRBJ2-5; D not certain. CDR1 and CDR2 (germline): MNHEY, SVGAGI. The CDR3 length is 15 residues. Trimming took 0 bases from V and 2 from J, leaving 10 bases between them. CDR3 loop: CASSYSSPSQETQYF. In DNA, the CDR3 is TGTGCCAGCAGTTACTCATCCCCTTCGCAAGAGACCCAGTACTTC.

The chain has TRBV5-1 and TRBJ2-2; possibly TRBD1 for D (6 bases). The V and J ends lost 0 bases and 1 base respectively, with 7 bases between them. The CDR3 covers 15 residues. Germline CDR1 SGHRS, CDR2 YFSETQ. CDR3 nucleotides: TGCGCCAGCAGCTTGGGGGGACAGAACACCGGGGAGCTGTTTTTT. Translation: CASSLGGQNTGELFF.